The following is a TCR beta chain sequence with its context. Its matching antigen is unknown. This CDR3 comprises 14 residues. Per germline, CDR1 SNHLY and CDR2 FYNNEI. Trimming shortened V by 5 bases and J by 1 base, and 8 bases separated the two germline ends. Profiled with immunoSEQ multiplex PCR; TCRdb holds only in-frame clones, not every one. The sample yields roughly 100,000 clones, over 75% seen once. The source of the sample is a study of graft-versus-host responses after intestinal transplantation. In the study overall: Grafts that recipients had were multivisceral, liver-intestinal, or isolated intestinal transplants. Uniformly, recipients were administered anti-thymocyte globulin induction with subsequent tacrolimus and steroids for around three years.

Study-level points and caveats: Investigators detected GvH clones in recipient marrow, with some emerging earlier in ileum or blood. After transplant, early declines in HvG clones were associated with peak levels of circulating GvH clones.

The gene calls are TRBV2 and TRBJ2-2, with D perhaps TRBD1 (6 bases). Source: unstimulated CD4+ T cells sorted from spleen or lymph node cells, taken before intestinal transplant. This clonotype was obtained from a human donor who received an intestinal transplant. The CDR3 region has the DNA TGTGCCAGCAGTTTCAGGGGGAACACCGGGGAGCTGTTTTTT. Encoded protein: CASSFRGNTGELFF. Combining the CDR3 with reference TRBV2 and TRBJ2-2 gives the whole variable domain EPEVTQTPSHQVTQMGQEVILRCVPISNHLYFYWYRQILGQKVEFLVSFYNNEISEKSEIFDDQFSVERPDGSNFTLKIRSTKLEDSAMYFCASSFRGNTGELFFGEGSRLTVL.